These 5 T cell receptor beta chains were all obtained from the same sample, sequenced in a study of early T cells in non-severe SARS-CoV-2 infection. MiXCR was run by TCRdb on the 5' RACE reads, yielding one entry per CDR3 protein. This sample has about 67,000 distinct CDR3 sequences; 9% to 10% occur once, and the top ten carry 15%. The specimen comprised whole blood, sampled at baseline. These receptor sequences come from an adult who was a healthcare worker with PCR-confirmed SARS-CoV-2 infection or an uninfected control (not recorded which).

This clonotype was seen more than once but under ten times. This chain connects TRBV6-2 or TRBV6-3 to TRBJ1-5, with no clear D. Germline-derived CDR1 and CDR2 are MNHEY and SVGEGT. This CDR3 comprises 15 residues. Trimming took off 4 bases at V and 5 bases at J, with 15 bases between the two ends. CDR3 residues: CASSWQASAYQPQHF. As DNA, the CDR3 is TGTGCCAGCAGTTGGCAAGCAAGCGCCTATCAGCCCCAGCATTTT.

The table lists this clonotype with many counts. The chain is built from TRBV20-1 and TRBJ1-5; D unclear. V dropped 4 bases and J dropped 4 bases, with 5 bases sitting between them. The CDR3 sequence is 11 residues long. The V gene's germline CDR1 is DFQATT and CDR2 SNEGSKA (reference sequence). CDR3 amino acids: CSANINQPQHF. The CDR3 nucleotides are TGCAGTGCTAATATTAATCAGCCCCAGCATTTT.

This clonotype showed up many times. CDR3 sequence: CSARATSGDNEQFF. The DNA for the CDR3 is TGCAGTGCTAGAGCGACTAGCGGGGACAATGAGCAGTTCTTC. The rearrangement uses TRBV20-1 and TRBJ2-1; 11 bases line up with TRBD2. The CDR3 sequence is 14 residues long. Germline trimming cut 1 base from V and 5 bases from J; bases unmatched to any gene: 1. CDR1 and CDR2 (germline): DFQATT, SNEGSKA (reference sequence).

The sample holds many counts of this clonotype. V usage is TRBV28 and J usage is TRBJ2-7; TRBD1 agrees at 8 bases. Germline loops: CDR1 MDHEN, CDR2 SYDVKM. This CDR3 is built from 14 residues. The ends lost 2 bases at V and 4 bases at J; junction bases unmatched: 4. The CDR3 protein is CASSLSNRGYEQYF. DNA of the CDR3: TGTGCCAGCAGTTTAAGTAACAGGGGGTACGAGCAGTACTTC.

A few counts support this clonotype. The gene calls are TRBV18 and TRBJ2-2, with D perhaps TRBD2 (6 bases). V was cut by 5 bases and J by 2 bases, with 18 bases left in between. Germline V lookup: CDR1 KGHSH, CDR2 LQKENI. The CDR3 is made up of 17 amino acids. Written as DNA, the CDR3 is TGTGCCAGCTCATCGATGGGAGCAGCGGGTAACACCGGGGAGCTGTTTTTT. This sequence encodes CASSSMGAAGNTGELFF.